This T cell receptor (beta chain) was retrieved from a study of cytomegalovirus exposure and HLA in healthy donors. The CDR3 has 15 amino acids. Trimming stripped 5 bases from V and 5 bases from J, with 18 bases between. The germline gives CDR1 SGHVS, CDR2 FNYEAQ. In the PCR, 60 Vbeta and 13 Jbeta primers were used. Only in-frame clones appear in the TCRdb table, and some are missing; sequencing was by immunoSEQ multiplex PCR. The table includes about 120,000 clones, about 76% detected once. This clonotype was sampled from a man in his sixties in good health and CMV-seropositive. The chain combines TRBV7-6 with TRBJ1-1, with D perhaps matching TRBD1 (6 bases). Sequencing was performed on PBMCs. Here the CDR3 DNA reads TGTGCCAGCAGCGTAAAACAGGGCGGGGGTACTGAAGCTTTCTTT. This gives the protein CASSVKQGGGTEAFF.